One and the same sample provided the 19 T cell receptor beta chains below, sequenced in a study of Graves' ophthalmopathy and Graves' hyperthyroidism. TCR beta CDR3 amplification used RNA transcripts. First-round RT-PCR with HTBI primers preceded a second-round multiplex PCR. TCRdb redid the calling of the multiplex PCR reads with MiXCR, one entry per CDR3 protein. Of approximately 380,000 distinct CDR3 sequences in the sample, under 25% were seen once. What was sequenced was peripheral blood. These receptors originate from a woman in her late teens or twenties with stable Graves' hyperthyroidism.

The genes are TRBV15 and TRBJ1-2; a possible D gene is TRBD1 (5 bases). V was clipped by 2 bases and J by 0 bases, with 13 bases between them. CDR1 is LNHNV and CDR2 is YYDKDF in the germline V gene (reference sequence). This CDR3 contains 16 residues. The CDR3 DNA sequence: TGTGCCACCAGCAGACCCGGGACCAGGGCTAACTATGGCTACACCTTC. Encoded protein: CATSRPGTRANYGYTF.

This clonotype has ten or more counts. This chain joins TRBV12-3 or TRBV12-4 and TRBJ1-2, with D uncertain. This CDR3 has 12 residues. With 3 bases removed from V and 6 bases from J, the gap between germline ends came to 8 bases. The CDR3 here is CASSFSRNGYTF. CDR3 nucleotide sequence: TGTGCCAGCAGTTTTAGCAGAAATGGCTACACCTTC.

The gene calls are TRBV7-2 and TRBJ1-2; D perhaps matches TRBD1 (5 bases). Germline CDR1 reads SGHTA; CDR2 reads FQGNSA. The CDR3 has 14 amino acids. V gave up 5 bases and J gave up 5 bases, with 15 bases separating them. The CDR3: CASSPKGREYGYTF. In DNA form, the CDR3 reads TGTGCCAGCAGCCCTAAGGGGAGGGAGTATGGCTACACCTTC.

The chain carries TRBV27 and TRBJ1-1; D is undetermined. With 2 bases removed from V and 4 bases from J, the gap between germline ends came to 20 bases. This CDR3 comprises 17 residues. Germline CDR1 is MNHEY and CDR2 is SMNVEV (reference sequence). CDR3: CASSLHEGWGVSTEAFF. DNA of the CDR3: TGTGCCAGCAGTTTACACGAGGGCTGGGGTGTGAGCACTGAAGCTTTCTTT.

This clonotype has at least ten counts. A read error may explain this, as a much larger clone is one base away. The chain combines TRBV6-2 or TRBV6-3 with TRBJ2-7; no reliable D call. CDR3 size: 14 residues. The V end lost 2 bases, the J end lost 1 base, and 9 bases lay between the germline ends. Germline-derived CDR1 and CDR2 are MNHEY and SVGEGT. The CDR3, as DNA: TGTGCCAGCAGTTACGTTGTTATATCCTACGAGCAGTACTTC. Its protein is CASSYVVISYEQYF.

The genes are TRBV6-1 and TRBJ2-7; weak D call: TRBD1 (5 bases). Between the trimmed V and J ends, which lost 7 bases and 2 bases, there was a span of 12 bases. Germline V CDR1 and CDR2: MNHNS, SASEGT. This CDR3 has 13 amino acids. DNA of the CDR3: TGTGCCAGCACCTTGACAGAAACCTACGAGCAGTACTTC. Encoded protein: CASTLTETYEQYF.

This clonotype was counted at least ten times. V gene TRBV2 combines with J gene TRBJ2-6; D ambiguous. The CDR3 runs 15 residues. Trimming cost V 4 bases and J 0 bases, with 7 bases left between them. Germline values: CDR1 SNHLY, CDR2 FYNNEI. The DNA of the CDR3 is TGTGCCAGCAGTGGTAGGAGCTCTGGGGCCAACGTCCTGACTTTC. Protein: CASSGRSSGANVLTF.

This clonotype appeared once. CDR3 nucleotides: TGTGCCTGGGGGCAGAGCTCCTACGAGCAGTACTTC. It specifies CAWGQSSYEQYF. This rearrangement joins TRBV30 to TRBJ2-7; D unclear. Trimming removed 5 bases from V and 0 bases from J, with 8 bases in between. The CDR3 spans 12 residues. Looked up from germline, CDR1 is GTSNPN and CDR2 is SVGIG (reference sequence).

The chain carries TRBV12-3 or TRBV12-4 and TRBJ2-5; 9 bases are shared with TRBD2. The J segment lost 2 bases and the V segment lost 3 bases, leaving 7 bases of the junction unmatched. The CDR3 covers 16 residues. CDR3 in amino acids: CASSFQRGAGQETQYF. The CDR3, as DNA: TGTGCCAGCAGTTTTCAGCGGGGGGCAGGGCAAGAGACCCAGTACTTC.

The sample holds many counts of this clonotype. V usage is TRBV30 and J usage is TRBJ2-7; D is unresolved. V was cut by 0 bases and J by 3 bases, with 9 bases left in between. The CDR3 covers 13 residues. CDR1 and CDR2 (germline): GTSNPN, SVGIG (reference sequence). CDR3 nucleotides: TGTGCCTGGAGTGTATCGTCGGGCTACGAGCAGTACTTC. Translation gives CAWSVSSGYEQYF.

This clonotype was counted ten times or more. This sequence joins TRBV30 and TRBJ1-1; D not certain. V lost 1 base and J 4 bases, leaving 4 bases between the germline ends. The CDR3 runs 11 residues. Per germline, CDR1 GTSNPN and CDR2 SVGIG (reference sequence). CDR3 DNA sequence: TGTGCCTGGAGTGAGATCACTGAAGCTTTCTTT. Translation: CAWSEITEAFF.

The V call is TRBV12-3 or TRBV12-4, the J call TRBJ1-2; D call uncertain. The CDR3 consists of 13 residues. V was pared by 2 bases and J by 4 bases, with 8 bases between. The CDR3 DNA is TGTGCCAGCAGTTTATTGGGGTCCTATGGCTACACCTTC. This encodes CASSLLGSYGYTF.

The chain carries TRBV12-3 or TRBV12-4 and TRBJ1-1, with D unresolved. V lost 5 bases, J lost 0 bases, and 10 bases lay in between. The CDR3 is made up of 14 amino acids. The CDR3, as DNA: TGTGCCAGCAGTATAATTGGGGTGAACACTGAAGCTTTCTTT. This encodes CASSIIGVNTEAFF.

The chain uses TRBV6-5 and TRBJ1-1; 8 bases match TRBD1. This CDR3 is 16 amino acids long. Germline CDR1 reads MNHEY; CDR2 reads SVGAGI. Unmatched junction bases numbered 8, after V lost 2 bases and J lost 3 bases. CDR3 nucleotides: TGTGCCAGCAGTTACGCCCAGGGGGCGGCTGACACTGAAGCTTTCTTT. It translates to CASSYAQGAADTEAFF.

The rearrangement links TRBV5-1 to TRBJ2-7, with D maybe TRBD1 (5 bases). CDR1 and CDR2 from the germline V gene are SGHRS and YFSETQ. This CDR3 is 15 amino acids long. With 4 bases removed from V and 7 bases from J, the gap between germline ends came to 21 bases. The CDR3 bases are TGCGCCAGCAGCCACGACAGCCCGAACGGGCGGGAGCAGTACTTC. This encodes CASSHDSPNGREQYF.

This clonotype was observed at least ten times. The chain joins TRBV9 to TRBJ2-7; no clear D. This CDR3 has 15 amino acids. CDR1 SGDLS and CDR2 YYNGEE come from the germline V gene. Deletions cut 0 bases from V and 0 bases from J, with 10 bases between. The CDR3 sequence: CASSVVMPDSYEQYF. The CDR3 coding sequence is TGTGCCAGCAGCGTAGTAATGCCCGACTCCTACGAGCAGTACTTC. Complete variable domain (other parts from reference TRBV9 and TRBJ2-7): DSGVTQTPKHLITATGQRVTLRCSPRSGDLSVYWYQQSLDQGLQFLIQYYNGEERAKGNILERFSAQQFPDLHSELNLSSLELGDSALYFCASSVVMPDSYEQYFGPGTRLTVT.

This clonotype has a count of ten or more. The gene calls are TRBV2 and TRBJ1-5; no definite D call. The V end was cut by 1 base, the J end by 8 bases, with 12 bases between. The CDR3 covers 14 residues. The germline gives CDR1 SNHLY, CDR2 FYNNEI. The CDR3 DNA reads TGTGCCAGCAGTGAAGGGCGGCCCGAGGAGCCCCAGCATTTT. It yields the protein CASSEGRPEEPQHF.

The rearrangement links TRBV28 to TRBJ1-6; 7 bases fit TRBD1. Germline CDR1 is MDHEN and CDR2 is SYDVKM. Trimming at V came to 4 bases and at J to 6 bases, leaving 6 bases not matched to a gene. The CDR3 extends over 15 amino acids. The CDR3 loop reads CASSSPTGRNSPLHF. CDR3 DNA: TGTGCCAGCAGTTCGCCGACAGGGCGTAATTCACCCCTCCACTTT.

This chain uses TRBV28 with TRBJ2-7; D gene unclear. The CDR3 runs to 12 residues. Germline values: CDR1 MDHEN, CDR2 SYDVKM. The V gene lost 7 bases and the J gene lost 2 bases, with 9 bases spanning the gap. In DNA, the CDR3 is TGTGCCAGCACTTCAGCCACCTACGAGCAGTACTTC. Translated, it gives CASTSATYEQYF.